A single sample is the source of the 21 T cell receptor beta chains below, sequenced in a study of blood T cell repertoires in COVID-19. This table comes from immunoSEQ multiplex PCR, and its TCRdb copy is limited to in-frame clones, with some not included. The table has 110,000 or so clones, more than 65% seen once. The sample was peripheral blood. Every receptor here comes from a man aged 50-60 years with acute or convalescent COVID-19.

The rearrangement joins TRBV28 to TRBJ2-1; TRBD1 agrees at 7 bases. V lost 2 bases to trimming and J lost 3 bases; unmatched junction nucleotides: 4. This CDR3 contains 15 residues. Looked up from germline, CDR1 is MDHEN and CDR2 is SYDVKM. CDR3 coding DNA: TGTGCCAGCAGTTTAGGGTCAGGGGGCTACAATGAGCAGTTCTTC. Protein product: CASSLGSGGYNEQFF.

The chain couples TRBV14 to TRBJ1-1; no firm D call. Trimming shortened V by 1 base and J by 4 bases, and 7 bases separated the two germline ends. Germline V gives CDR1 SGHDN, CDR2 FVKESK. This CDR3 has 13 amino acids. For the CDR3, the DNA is TGTGCCAGCAGCCAAGCGGGTTTCACTGAAGCTTTCTTT. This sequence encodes CASSQAGFTEAFF.

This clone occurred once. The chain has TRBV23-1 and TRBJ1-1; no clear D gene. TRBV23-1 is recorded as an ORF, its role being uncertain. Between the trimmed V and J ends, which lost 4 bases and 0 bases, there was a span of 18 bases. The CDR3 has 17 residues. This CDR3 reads CASSPANLQMLNTEAFF. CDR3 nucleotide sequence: TGCGCCAGCAGTCCGGCCAACCTACAGATGTTGAACACTGAAGCTTTCTTT.

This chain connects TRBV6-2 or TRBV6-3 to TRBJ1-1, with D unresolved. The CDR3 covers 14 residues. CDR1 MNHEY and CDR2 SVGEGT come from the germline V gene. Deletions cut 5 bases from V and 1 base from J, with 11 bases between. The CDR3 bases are TGTGCCAGCAGTCCACAGCTAAAGAACACTGAAGCTTTCTTT. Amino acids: CASSPQLKNTEAFF.

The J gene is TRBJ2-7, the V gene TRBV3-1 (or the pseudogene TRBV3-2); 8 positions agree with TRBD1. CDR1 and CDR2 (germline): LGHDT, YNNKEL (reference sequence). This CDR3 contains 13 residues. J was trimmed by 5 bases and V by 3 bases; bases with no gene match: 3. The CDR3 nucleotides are TGTGCCAGCAGCCACGTCAGGGGGCACGAGCAGTACTTC. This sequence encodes CASSHVRGHEQYF.

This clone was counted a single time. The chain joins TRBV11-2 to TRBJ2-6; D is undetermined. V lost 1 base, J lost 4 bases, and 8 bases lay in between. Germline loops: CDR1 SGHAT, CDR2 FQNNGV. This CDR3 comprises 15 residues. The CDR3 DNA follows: TGTGCCAGCAGCTTAGTTTCCGGGGGGGCCAACGTCCTGACTTTC. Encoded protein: CASSLVSGGANVLTF. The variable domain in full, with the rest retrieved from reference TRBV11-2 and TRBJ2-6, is EAGVAQSPRYKIIEKRQSVAFWCNPISGHATLYWYQQILGQGPKLLIQFQNNGVVDDSQLPKDRFSAERLKGVDSTLKIQPAKLEDSAVYLCASSLVSGGANVLTFGAGSRLTVL.

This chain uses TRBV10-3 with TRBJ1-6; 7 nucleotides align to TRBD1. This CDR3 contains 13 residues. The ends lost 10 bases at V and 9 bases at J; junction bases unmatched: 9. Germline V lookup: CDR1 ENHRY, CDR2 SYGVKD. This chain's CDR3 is CATRTGQLSPLHF. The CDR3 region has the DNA TGTGCCACTCGGACGGGACAGCTTTCACCCCTCCACTTT.

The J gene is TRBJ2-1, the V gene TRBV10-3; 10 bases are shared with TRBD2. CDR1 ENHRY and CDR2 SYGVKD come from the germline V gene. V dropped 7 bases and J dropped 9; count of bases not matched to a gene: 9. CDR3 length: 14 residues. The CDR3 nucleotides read TGTGCCATCACCGAGAGCGGGGGGGTCTTTGAGCAGTTCTTC. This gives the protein CAITESGGVFEQFF.

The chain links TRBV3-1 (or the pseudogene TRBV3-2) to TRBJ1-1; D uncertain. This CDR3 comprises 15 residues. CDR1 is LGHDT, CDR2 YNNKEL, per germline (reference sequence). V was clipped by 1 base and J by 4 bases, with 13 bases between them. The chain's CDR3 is CASSQVYSLGTEAFF. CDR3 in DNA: TGTGCCAGCAGCCAAGTATACAGTCTCGGCACTGAAGCTTTCTTT.

DNA of the CDR3: TGTGCTAGTGGTTTCCAGGAGAACACTGAAGCTTTCTTT. As protein: CASGFQENTEAFF. This sequence joins TRBV12-5 and TRBJ1-1; D is undetermined. V lost 3 bases to trimming and J lost 1 base, with 6 bases between them. Germline-derived CDR1 and CDR2 are LGHNT and FRNRAP. The CDR3 runs 13 residues.

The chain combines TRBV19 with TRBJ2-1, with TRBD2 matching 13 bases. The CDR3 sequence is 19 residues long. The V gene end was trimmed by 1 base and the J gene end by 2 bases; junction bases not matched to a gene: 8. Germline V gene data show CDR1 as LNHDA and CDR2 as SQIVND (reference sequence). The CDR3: CASSIGLAGGRWPYNEQFF. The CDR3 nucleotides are TGTGCCAGTAGTATAGGACTAGCGGGGGGCCGGTGGCCCTACAATGAGCAGTTCTTC.

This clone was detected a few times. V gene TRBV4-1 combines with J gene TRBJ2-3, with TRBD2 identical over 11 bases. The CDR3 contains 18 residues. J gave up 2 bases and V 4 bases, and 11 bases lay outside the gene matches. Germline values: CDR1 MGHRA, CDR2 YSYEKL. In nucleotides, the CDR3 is TGCGCCAGCAGCCTGGGATACGGACTAGCGGGCAACACAGATACGCAGTATTTT. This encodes CASSLGYGLAGNTDTQYF.

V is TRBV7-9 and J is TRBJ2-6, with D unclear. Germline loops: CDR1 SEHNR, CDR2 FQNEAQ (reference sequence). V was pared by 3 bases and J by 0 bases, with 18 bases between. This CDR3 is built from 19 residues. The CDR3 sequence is CASSLRSGSSDSGANVLTF. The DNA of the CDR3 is TGTGCCAGCAGCTTGAGATCCGGGTCTTCCGACTCTGGGGCCAACGTCCTGACTTTC.

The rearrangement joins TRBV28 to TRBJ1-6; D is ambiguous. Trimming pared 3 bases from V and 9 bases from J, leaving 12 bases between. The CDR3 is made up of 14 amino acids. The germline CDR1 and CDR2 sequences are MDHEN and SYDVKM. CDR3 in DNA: TGTGCCAGCAGTTTCGAGAGTTCGGGTTCACCCCTCCACTTT. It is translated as CASSFESSGSPLHF.

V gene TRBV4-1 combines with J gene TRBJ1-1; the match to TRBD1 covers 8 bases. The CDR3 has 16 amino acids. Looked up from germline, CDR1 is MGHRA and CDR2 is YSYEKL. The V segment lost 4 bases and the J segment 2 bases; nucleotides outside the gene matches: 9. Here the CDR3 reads CASSPLPQGANTEAFF. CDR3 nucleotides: TGCGCCAGCAGCCCACTCCCCCAGGGGGCAAACACTGAAGCTTTCTTT.

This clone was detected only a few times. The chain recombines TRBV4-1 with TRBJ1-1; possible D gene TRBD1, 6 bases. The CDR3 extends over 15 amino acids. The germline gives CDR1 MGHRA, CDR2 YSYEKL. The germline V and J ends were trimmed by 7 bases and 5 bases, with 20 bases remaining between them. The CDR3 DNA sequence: TGCGCCAGCAAACTGACACTAGAAGGGGGAACTGAAGCTTTCTTT. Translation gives CASKLTLEGGTEAFF.

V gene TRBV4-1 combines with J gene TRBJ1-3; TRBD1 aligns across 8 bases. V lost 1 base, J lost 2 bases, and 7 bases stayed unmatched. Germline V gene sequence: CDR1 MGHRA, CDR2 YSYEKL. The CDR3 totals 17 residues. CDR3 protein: CASSQVYNRGTGNTIYF. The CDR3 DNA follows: TGCGCCAGCAGCCAAGTCTACAACAGGGGGACTGGAAACACCATATATTTT.

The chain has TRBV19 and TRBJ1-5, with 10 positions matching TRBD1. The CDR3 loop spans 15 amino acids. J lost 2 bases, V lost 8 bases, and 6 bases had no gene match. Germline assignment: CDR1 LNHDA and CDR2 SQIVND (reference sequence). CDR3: CASQTGGAGNQPQHF. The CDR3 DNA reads TGTGCCAGTCAGACAGGGGGCGCCGGCAATCAGCCCCAGCATTTT. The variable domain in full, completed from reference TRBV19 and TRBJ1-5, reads DGGITQSPKYLFRKEGQNVTLSCEQNLNHDAMYWYRQDPGQGLRLIYYSQIVNDFQKGDIAEGYSVSREKKESFPLTVTSAQKNPTAFYLCASQTGGAGNQPQHFGDGTRLSIL.

The CDR3: CASSPDRDGQYV. CDR3 nucleotide sequence: TGTGCCAGCAGCCCCGACAGGGATGGGCAGTACGTC. The chain carries TRBV11-2 and TRBJ2-7; 7 bases are shared with TRBD1. The V gene's germline CDR1 is SGHAT and CDR2 FQNNGV. The CDR3 consists of 12 residues. V shed 5 bases and J 9 bases; nucleotides not matched to a gene: 7.

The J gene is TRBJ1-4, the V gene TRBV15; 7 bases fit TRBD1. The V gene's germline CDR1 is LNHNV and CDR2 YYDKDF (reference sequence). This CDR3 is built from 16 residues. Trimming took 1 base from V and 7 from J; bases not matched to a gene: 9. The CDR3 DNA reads TGTGCCACCAGCAGAGGACAGGGACCCCTGGTTGAAAAACTGTTTTTT. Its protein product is CATSRGQGPLVEKLFF.

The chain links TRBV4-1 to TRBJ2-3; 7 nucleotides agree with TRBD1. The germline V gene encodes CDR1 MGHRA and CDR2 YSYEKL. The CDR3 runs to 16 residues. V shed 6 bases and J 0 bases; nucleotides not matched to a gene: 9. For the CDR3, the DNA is TGCGCCAGCAGTCTTCGAGAGGGGGCCAGCACAGATACGCAGTATTTT. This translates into CASSLREGASTDTQYF.